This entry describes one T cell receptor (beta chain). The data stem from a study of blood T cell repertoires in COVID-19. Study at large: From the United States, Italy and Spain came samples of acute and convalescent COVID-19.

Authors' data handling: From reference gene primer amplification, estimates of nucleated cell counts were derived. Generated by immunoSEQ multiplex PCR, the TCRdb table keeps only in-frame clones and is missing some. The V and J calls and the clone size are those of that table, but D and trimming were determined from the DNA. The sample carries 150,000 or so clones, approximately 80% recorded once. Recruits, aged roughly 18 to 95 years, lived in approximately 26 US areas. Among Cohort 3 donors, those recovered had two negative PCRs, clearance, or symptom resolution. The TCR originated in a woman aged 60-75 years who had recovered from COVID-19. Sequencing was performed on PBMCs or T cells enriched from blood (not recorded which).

DNA for the CDR3: TGTGCCAGCAGCGTAGAGTCAGGGGGAGTCACAGATACGCAGTATTTT. Its protein is CASSVESGGVTDTQYF. The V call is TRBV9, the J call TRBJ2-3, with 7 positions matching TRBD1. The CDR3 consists of 16 residues. V lost 0 bases and J lost 2; bases outside the gene matches: 6. Germline-derived CDR1 and CDR2 are SGDLS and YYNGEE.